The sequence of this T cell receptor (beta chain) was determined in a study of T cell repertoires in cytomegalovirus infection. Study details: Well-studied HLA-B-restricted CMV epitopes were used in the study alongside recently identified HLA-C-restricted ones. Evidence of both CMV infection and a matching HLA type came from public TCR beta signatures.

After removal of 0 bases from V and 2 bases from J, the junction contained 1 base not matched to a gene. CDR1 is LGHNA and CDR2 is YSLEER in the germline V gene. This CDR3 is 15 amino acids long. Worth noting for this clonotype: Its antigen remains unknown.

In TCRdb, the reads were re-called with MiXCR into one record per CDR3 protein. The sample has hundreds of thousands of distinct CDR3 sequences; roughly 43% are singletons. The sequence was obtained from a human donor in good health (CMV status not recorded). Some clones in this sample may be carry-over from other donors' samples. The sample was cultured PBMCs, taken from culture after CMV antigen stimulation. The J gene is TRBJ2-1, the V gene TRBV4-3; TRBD2 agrees at 7 bases. CDR3 sequence (DNA): TGCGCCAGCAGCCAAGAGGGGACTACCTACAATGAGCAGTTCTTC. Protein sequence: CASSQEGTTYNEQFF.